This T cell receptor beta chain derives from a study of blood T cells in healthy people across ages. Primers used in a second PCR of roughly 6 to 11 cycles were a sample-barcoded 5' primer and a J-beta primer mix. In TCRdb, the 5' RACE reads were re-called with MiXCR into one record per CDR3 protein. The sample carries some 900,000 distinct CDR3 sequences, roughly 43% recorded once. Germline CDR1 SGHRS, CDR2 YFSETQ. CDR3 length: 17 amino acids. V lost 4 bases and J 2 bases, leaving 18 bases between the germline ends. General study points: Reliance upon unsorted PBMCs precluded definitive naive versus antigen-experienced comparison.

For this clonotype: Antigen unknown.

Input material: blood. The TCR originated in a man aged 25-45 years in good health. V is TRBV5-1 and J is TRBJ2-2; D is unresolved. DNA of the CDR3: TGCGCCAGCAGCGTTGGATTCCTGAGCCCTAACACCGGGGAGCTGTTTTTT. Amino acid sequence: CASSVGFLSPNTGELFF.